This T cell receptor (beta chain) was recorded in a study of OX40 agonist ivuxolimab in advanced cancers. For context, the study as a whole: The costimulatory receptor OX40 (CD134) was targeted by ivuxolimab, a fully human IgG2 agonistic monoclonal antibody. In the dose-escalation cohort, roughly 82% of patients were male, and the mean age was roughly 60 years with a range of roughly 20 to 79. Prior anti-PD-1, anti-PD-L1 or anti-CTLA-4 therapy was permitted, and approximately 40% of dose-escalation patients had received checkpoint inhibitors. Partial responses occurred in three dose-escalation patients, of whom one had hepatocellular carcinoma and two had cutaneous melanoma. Peripheral TCRbeta sequencing aimed to test whether ivuxolimab altered TCR sequence diversity and caused clonal T-cell expansion. Of the 52 patients in dose escalation, 19 had hepatocellular carcinoma, about 15 had melanoma, 9 had renal cell carcinoma and 9 had head and neck cancer. The paper reports the monotherapy dose-escalation portion (N = 52 patients) of the phase I ivuxolimab trial. Intravenous ivuxolimab was administered to patients every 2 weeks at six dose levels: 0.01, 0.1, 0.3, 1.5, 3 and 10 mg/kg. What the authors observed across the whole study: Low levels of normalized T-cell clonal expansion were also seen in some patients who did not respond. After ivuxolimab, CD8+ T cells had more expanded clones than CD4+ T cells on average. At doses from 0.1 to 3.0 mg/kg, clonal expansion was seen in both CD4+ and CD8+ blood T cells between baseline and week 6. The antigen specificity of the clonally expanded peripheral T cells was not determined. In the 0.1-3.0 mg/kg groups, partial responders had among the lowest normalized peripheral clonal expansion, particularly in CD8+ T cells.

The CDR3 covers 13 residues, taking in both the cysteine and the phenylalanine. The CDR3 DNA has 39 bases and is translated from base 1. V is pared back by 5 bases and J by 1 base, with 8 bases lying between the germline termini. CDR1 and CDR2, looked up from the germline V gene, are SGHAT and FQNNGV. The trial excluded patients who had a history of autoimmune disease or who were on systemic immunosuppression. Peripheral blood for TCR sequencing was collected from all dose cohorts at baseline, on cycle 4 day 1, and on cycle 7 day 1. Samples came from an open-label, multicenter, first-in-human phase I dose-escalation trial of ivuxolimab. Adults with locally advanced or metastatic melanoma, renal cell, hepatocellular, or head and neck squamous cell carcinoma were enrolled in the trial. Before TCR sequencing, CD4+ T cells and CD8+ T cells from peripheral blood were sorted into separate populations. Genomic DNA was extracted from sorted cells for sequencing of the TCRbeta CDR3 region. The immunoSEQ Assay was used to sequence the TCRbeta CDR3 regions. Entries here come from immuneACCESS through TCRdb and include only in-frame sequences with V and J called. Some clones fail to appear in such tables; in the studies checked, an unresolved V gene covers under half of the shortfall, and the cause of the remainder is unknown. The sample includes 44,000 or so clones, with around 90% observed a single time. 15% to 20% of the sample comes from the top ten.

Concerning this clone: This clone's antigen is unknown. Base-call qualities are not available, and no considerably larger clone is one nucleotide away.

The source was CD4+ or CD8+ T cells sorted from blood, collected in a trial of the OX40 agonist ivuxolimab. This clonotype was obtained from an adult with an advanced solid tumor such as melanoma, head and neck, liver or kidney cancer. The chain uses TRBV11-2 and TRBJ2-5; confidence is insufficient to name the D gene. The sequenced DNA: TGTGCCAGCAGCCGCGAGACCCAAGAGACCCAGTACTTC. Translated, this is CASSRETQETQYF.